This T cell receptor (beta chain) derives from a study of T cell changes during pregnancy in multiple sclerosis. Using immunoSEQ multiplex PCR, the repertoire was profiled, and TCRdb retains in-frame clones only, with some absent. The sample lists around 60,000 clones, over 80% occurring once. CDR1 and CDR2 from the germline V gene are LNHDA and SQIVND (reference sequence). The CDR3 sequence is 15 residues long. J lost 3 bases, V lost 0 bases, and 2 bases had no gene match. Sequencing was performed on peripheral blood, taken in the second trimester of pregnancy. The chain has TRBV19 and TRBJ2-7; 10 bases line up with TRBD2. This receptor was obtained from a female donor in good health, enrolled as a control in a pregnancy study. The CDR3 loop reads CASSIEAGGFYEQYF. In nucleotides, the CDR3 is TGTGCCAGTAGTATAGAAGCGGGGGGGTTCTACGAGCAGTACTTC.